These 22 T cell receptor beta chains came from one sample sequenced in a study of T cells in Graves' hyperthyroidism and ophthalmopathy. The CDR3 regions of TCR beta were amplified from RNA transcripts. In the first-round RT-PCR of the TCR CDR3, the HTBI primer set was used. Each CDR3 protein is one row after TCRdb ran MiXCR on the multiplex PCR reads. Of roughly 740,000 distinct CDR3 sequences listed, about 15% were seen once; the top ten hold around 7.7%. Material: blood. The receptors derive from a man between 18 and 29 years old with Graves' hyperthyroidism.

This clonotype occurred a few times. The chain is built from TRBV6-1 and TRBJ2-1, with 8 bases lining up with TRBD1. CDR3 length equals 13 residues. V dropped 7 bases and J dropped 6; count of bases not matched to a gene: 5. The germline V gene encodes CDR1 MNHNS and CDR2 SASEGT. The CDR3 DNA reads TGTGCCAGCACCTCGACAGGGGTCAATGAGCAGTTCTTC. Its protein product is CASTSTGVNEQFF.

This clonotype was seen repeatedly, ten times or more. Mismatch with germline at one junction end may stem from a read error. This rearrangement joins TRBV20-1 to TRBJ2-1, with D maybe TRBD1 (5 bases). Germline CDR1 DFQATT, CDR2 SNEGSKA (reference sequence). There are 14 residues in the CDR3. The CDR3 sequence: CSATLTESYNEQFF. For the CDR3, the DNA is TGCAGTGCTACCCTGACAGAATCCTACAATGAACAGTTCTTC.

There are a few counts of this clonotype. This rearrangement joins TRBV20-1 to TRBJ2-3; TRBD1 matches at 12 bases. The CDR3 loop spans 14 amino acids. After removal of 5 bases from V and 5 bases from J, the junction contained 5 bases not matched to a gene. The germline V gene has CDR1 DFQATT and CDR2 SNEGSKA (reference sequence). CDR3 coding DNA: TGCAGTGCTGGGGGGACAGGGGGCATAGATACGCAGTATTTT. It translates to CSAGGTGGIDTQYF.

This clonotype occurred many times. CDR3 sequence (DNA): TGTGCCAGCAGTGAACGGTACACCGGGGAGCTGTTTTTT. Its protein is CASSERYTGELFF. The V call is TRBV2, the J call TRBJ2-2, with D hard to call. Germline V gives CDR1 SNHLY, CDR2 FYNNEI. The CDR3 loop spans 13 amino acids. V gave up 2 bases and J gave up 3 bases, with 4 bases separating them.

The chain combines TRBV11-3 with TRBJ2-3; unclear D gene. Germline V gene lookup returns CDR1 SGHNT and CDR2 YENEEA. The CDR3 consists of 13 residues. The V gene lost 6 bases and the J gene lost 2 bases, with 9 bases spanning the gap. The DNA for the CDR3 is TGTGCCAGCAGGTGGGCCTACACAGATACGCAGTATTTT. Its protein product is CASRWAYTDTQYF.

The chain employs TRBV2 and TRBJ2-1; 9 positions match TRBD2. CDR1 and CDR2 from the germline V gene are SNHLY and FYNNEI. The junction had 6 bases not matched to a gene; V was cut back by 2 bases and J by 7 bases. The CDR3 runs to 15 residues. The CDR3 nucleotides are TGTGCCAGCAGTGAAATCGCGGGAGGGGGAAATGAGCAGTTCTTC. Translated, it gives CASSEIAGGGNEQFF.

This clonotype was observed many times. CDR3 in DNA: TGTGCCAGCAGTTTACGCGTCGGGGACAGTTCCGGCGGGGAGCAGTACTTC. Amino acid sequence: CASSLRVGDSSGGEQYF. The rearrangement uses TRBV28 and TRBJ2-7; 7 positions agree with TRBD1. Germline V lookup: CDR1 MDHEN, CDR2 SYDVKM. The CDR3 extends over 17 amino acids. V trimming: 2 bases; J trimming: 7 bases; junction bases outside the gene matches: 17.

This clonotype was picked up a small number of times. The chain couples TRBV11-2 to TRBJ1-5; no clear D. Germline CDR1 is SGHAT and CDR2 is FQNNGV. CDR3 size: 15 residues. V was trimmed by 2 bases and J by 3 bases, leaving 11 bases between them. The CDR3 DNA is TGTGCCAGCAGCTTAAACAGAGCCCCCAATCAGCCCCAGCATTTT. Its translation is CASSLNRAPNQPQHF. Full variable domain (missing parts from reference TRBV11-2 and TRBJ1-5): EAGVAQSPRYKIIEKRQSVAFWCNPISGHATLYWYQQILGQGPKLLIQFQNNGVVDDSQLPKDRFSAERLKGVDSTLKIQPAKLEDSAVYLCASSLNRAPNQPQHFGDGTRLSIL.

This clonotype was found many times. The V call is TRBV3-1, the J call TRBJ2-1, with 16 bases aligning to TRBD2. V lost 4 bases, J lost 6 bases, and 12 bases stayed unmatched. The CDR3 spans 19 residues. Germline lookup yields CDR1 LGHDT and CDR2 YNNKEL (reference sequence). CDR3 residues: CASSLGTSGRGTTFNEQFF. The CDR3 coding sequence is TGTGCCAGCAGCCTCGGGACTAGCGGGAGGGGTACTACCTTCAATGAGCAGTTCTTC.

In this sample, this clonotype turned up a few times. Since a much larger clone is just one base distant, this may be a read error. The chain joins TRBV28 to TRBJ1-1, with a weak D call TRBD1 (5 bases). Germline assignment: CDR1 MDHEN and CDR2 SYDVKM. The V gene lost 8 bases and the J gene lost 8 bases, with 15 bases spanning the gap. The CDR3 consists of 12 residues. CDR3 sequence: CASGRPRQEAFF. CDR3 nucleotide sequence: TGTGCCAGCGGCCGCCCAAGACAGGAAGCTTTCTTT.

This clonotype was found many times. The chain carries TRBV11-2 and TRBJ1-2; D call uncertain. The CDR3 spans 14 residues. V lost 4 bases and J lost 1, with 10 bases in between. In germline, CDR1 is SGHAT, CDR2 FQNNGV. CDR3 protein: CASSSGVINYGYTF. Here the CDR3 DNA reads TGTGCCAGCAGCTCGGGCGTTATTAACTATGGCTACACCTTC.

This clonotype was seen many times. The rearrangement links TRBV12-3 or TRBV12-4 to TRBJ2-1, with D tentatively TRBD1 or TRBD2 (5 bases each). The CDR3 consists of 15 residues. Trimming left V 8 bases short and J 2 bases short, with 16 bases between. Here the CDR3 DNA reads TGTGCCAGCGGACCGAAGGGACGGACCTACAATGAGCAGTTCTTC. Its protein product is CASGPKGRTYNEQFF.

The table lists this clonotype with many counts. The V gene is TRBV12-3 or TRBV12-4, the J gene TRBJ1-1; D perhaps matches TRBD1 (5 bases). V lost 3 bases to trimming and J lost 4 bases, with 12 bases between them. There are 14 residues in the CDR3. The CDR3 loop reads CASSFQGRGTEAFF. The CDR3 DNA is TGTGCCAGCAGTTTCCAGGGACGGGGCACTGAAGCTTTCTTT.

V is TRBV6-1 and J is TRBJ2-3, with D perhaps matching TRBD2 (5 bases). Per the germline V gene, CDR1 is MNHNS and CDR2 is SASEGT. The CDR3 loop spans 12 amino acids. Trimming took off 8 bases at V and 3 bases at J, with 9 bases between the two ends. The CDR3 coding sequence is TGTGCCAGCGGGGAGAGGACAGATACGCAGTATTTT. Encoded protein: CASGERTDTQYF.

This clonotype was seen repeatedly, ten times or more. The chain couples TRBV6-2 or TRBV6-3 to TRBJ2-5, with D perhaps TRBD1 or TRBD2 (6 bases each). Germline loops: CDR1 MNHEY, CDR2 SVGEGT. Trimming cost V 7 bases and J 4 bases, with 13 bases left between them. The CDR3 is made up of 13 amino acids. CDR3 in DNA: TGTGCCAGCAATGTTCGGGGGCGAGAGACCCAGTACTTC. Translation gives CASNVRGRETQYF.

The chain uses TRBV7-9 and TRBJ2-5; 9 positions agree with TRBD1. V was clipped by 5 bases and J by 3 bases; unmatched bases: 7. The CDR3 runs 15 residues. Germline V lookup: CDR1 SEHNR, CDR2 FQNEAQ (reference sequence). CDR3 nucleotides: TGTGCCAGCAGCGCGGGGACAGGGAGAAAAGAGACCCAGTACTTC. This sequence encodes CASSAGTGRKETQYF.

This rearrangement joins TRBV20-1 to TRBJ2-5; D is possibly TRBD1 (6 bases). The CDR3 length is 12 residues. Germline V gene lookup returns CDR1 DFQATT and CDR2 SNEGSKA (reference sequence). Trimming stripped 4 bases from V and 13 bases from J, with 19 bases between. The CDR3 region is CSAKPGQASAYF. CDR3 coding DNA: TGCAGTGCTAAACCGGGACAAGCGTCCGCGTACTTC.

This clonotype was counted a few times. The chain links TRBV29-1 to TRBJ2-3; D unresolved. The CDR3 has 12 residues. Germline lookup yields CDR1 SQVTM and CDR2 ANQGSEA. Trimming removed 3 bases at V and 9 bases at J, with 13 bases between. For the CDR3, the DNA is TGCAGCGTTGACTTTCGCCAGTACACGCAGTATTTT. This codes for CSVDFRQYTQYF.

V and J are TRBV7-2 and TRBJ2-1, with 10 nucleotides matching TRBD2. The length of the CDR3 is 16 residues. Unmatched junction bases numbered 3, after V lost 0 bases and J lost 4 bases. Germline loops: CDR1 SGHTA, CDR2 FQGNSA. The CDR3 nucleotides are TGTGCCAGCAGCTTAGCGGGACTAGCGTTTTACAATGAGCAGTTCTTC. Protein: CASSLAGLAFYNEQFF.

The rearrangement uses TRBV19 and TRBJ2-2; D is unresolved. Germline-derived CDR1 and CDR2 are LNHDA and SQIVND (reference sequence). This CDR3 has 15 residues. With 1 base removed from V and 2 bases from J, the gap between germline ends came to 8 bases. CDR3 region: CASSIAIPNTGELFF. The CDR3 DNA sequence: TGTGCCAGTAGTATAGCTATACCAAACACCGGGGAGCTGTTTTTT. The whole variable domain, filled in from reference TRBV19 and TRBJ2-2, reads DGGITQSPKYLFRKEGQNVTLSCEQNLNHDAMYWYRQDPGQGLRLIYYSQIVNDFQKGDIAEGYSVSREKKESFPLTVTSAQKNPTAFYLCASSIAIPNTGELFFGEGSRLTVL.

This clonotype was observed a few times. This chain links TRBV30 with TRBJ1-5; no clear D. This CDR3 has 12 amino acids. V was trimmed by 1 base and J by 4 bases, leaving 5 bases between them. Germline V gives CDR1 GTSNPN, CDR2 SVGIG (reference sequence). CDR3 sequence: CAWSDWNQPQHF. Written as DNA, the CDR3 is TGTGCCTGGAGTGACTGGAATCAGCCCCAGCATTTT.

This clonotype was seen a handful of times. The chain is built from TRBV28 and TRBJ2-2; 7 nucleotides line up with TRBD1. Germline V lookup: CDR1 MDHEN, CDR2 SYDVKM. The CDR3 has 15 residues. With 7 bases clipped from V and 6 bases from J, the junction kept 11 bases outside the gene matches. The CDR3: CASTLGTVGAGELFF. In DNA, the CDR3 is TGTGCCAGCACCCTCGGGACAGTCGGAGCCGGGGAGCTGTTTTTT. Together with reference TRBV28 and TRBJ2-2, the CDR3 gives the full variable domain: DVKVTQSSRYLVKRTGEKVFLECVQDMDHENMFWYRQDPGLGLRLIYFSYDVKMKEKGDIPEGYSVSREKKERFSLILESASTNQTSMYLCASTLGTVGAGELFFGEGSRLTVL.